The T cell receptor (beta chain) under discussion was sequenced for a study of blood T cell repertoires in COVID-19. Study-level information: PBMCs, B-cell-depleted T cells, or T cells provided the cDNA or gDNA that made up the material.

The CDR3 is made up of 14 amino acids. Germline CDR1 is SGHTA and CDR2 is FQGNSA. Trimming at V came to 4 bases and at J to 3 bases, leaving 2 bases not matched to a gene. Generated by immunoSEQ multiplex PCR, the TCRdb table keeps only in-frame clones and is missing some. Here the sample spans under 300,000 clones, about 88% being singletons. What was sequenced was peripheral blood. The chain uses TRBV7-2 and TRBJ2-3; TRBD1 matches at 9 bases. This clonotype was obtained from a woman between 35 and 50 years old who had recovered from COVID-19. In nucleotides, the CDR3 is TGTGCCAGCAGCTCCGGACAGGGGACAGATACGCAGTATTTT. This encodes CASSSGQGTDTQYF.